This T cell receptor (beta chain) was documented in a study of T cell responses to AZD1222 COVID-19 vaccine. Study-wide results and limits: Every sample of the repertoires postdated the peak T cell response.

Comments on this clone: What it binds is not known.

Using immunoSEQ multiplex PCR, the repertoire was profiled, and TCRdb retains in-frame clones only, with some absent. Among 95,000 to 110,000 clones listed, around 91% were seen once. The material sequenced was peripheral blood, taken on day 0 of AZD1222 vaccination. The source is an adult in good health.

CDR3 DNA sequence: TGTGCCAGCAGCTTTGGAGGAACCTCTGGAAACACCATATATTTT. As protein: CASSFGGTSGNTIYF. V usage is TRBV9 and J usage is TRBJ1-3; D unresolved. This CDR3 region has 15 residues. Trimming cost V 4 bases and J 0 bases, with 11 bases left between them. CDR1 is SGDLS and CDR2 is YYNGEE in the germline V gene.